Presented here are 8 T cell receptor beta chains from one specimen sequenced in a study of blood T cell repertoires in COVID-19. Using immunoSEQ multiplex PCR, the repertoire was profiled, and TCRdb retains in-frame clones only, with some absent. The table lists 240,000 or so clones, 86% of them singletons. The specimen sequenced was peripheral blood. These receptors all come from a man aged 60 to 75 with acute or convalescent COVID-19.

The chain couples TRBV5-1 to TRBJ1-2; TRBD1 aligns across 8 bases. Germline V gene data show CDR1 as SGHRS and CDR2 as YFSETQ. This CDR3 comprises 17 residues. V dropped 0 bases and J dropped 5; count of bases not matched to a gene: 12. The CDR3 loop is CASSLASGGRGRYGYTF. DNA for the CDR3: TGCGCCAGCAGCTTGGCGTCAGGGGGCCGAGGTCGTTATGGCTACACCTTC.

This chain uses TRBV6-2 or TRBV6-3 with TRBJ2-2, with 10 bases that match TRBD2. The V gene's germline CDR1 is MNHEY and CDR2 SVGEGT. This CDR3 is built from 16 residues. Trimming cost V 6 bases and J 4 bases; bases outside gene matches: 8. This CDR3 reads CASSLSGRSGTGELFF. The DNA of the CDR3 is TGTGCCAGCAGCCTTAGCGGGAGGAGCGGCACCGGGGAGCTGTTTTTT.

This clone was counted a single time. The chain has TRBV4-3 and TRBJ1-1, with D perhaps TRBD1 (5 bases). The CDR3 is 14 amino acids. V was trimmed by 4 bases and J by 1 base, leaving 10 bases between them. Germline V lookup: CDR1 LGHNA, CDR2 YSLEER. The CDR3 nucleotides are TGCGCCAGCAGCCGCTCCAGGGAGAACACTGAAGCTTTCTTT. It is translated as CASSRSRENTEAFF.

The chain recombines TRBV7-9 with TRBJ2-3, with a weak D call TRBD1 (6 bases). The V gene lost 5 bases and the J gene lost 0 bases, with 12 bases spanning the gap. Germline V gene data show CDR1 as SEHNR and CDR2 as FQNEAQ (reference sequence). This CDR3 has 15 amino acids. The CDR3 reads CASSNRDTSTDTQYF. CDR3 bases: TGTGCCAGCAGCAACCGGGACACTAGCACAGATACGCAGTATTTT.

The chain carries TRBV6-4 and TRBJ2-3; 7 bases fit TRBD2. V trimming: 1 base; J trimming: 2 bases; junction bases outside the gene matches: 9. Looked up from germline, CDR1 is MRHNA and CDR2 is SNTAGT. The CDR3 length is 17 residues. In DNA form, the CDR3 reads TGTGCCAGCAGTGACTACCGAAGGCTAGCGGTCACAGATACGCAGTATTTT. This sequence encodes CASSDYRRLAVTDTQYF.

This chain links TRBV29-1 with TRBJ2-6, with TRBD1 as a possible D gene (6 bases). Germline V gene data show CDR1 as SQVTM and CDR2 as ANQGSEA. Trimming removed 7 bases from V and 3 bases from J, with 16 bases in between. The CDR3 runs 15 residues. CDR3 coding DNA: TGCAGCGCGACCGGGACACGGCTTGGGGCCAACGTCCTGACTTTC. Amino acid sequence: CSATGTRLGANVLTF.

The CDR3 is CASSLEARDEAFF. The CDR3 coding sequence is TGTGCCAGCAGCTTAGAAGCCAGGGATGAAGCTTTCTTT. The V and J genes are TRBV7-3 and TRBJ1-1, with D possibly matching TRBD1 (5 bases). V was trimmed by 2 bases and J by 7 bases, leaving 11 bases between them. CDR3 length equals 13 residues. Germline values: CDR1 SGHTA, CDR2 FQGTGA.

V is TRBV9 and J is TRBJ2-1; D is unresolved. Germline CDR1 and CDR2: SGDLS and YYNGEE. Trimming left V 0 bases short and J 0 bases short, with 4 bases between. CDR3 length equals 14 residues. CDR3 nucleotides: TGTGCCAGCAGCGTAGACTCCTCCTACAATGAGCAGTTCTTC. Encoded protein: CASSVDSSYNEQFF.